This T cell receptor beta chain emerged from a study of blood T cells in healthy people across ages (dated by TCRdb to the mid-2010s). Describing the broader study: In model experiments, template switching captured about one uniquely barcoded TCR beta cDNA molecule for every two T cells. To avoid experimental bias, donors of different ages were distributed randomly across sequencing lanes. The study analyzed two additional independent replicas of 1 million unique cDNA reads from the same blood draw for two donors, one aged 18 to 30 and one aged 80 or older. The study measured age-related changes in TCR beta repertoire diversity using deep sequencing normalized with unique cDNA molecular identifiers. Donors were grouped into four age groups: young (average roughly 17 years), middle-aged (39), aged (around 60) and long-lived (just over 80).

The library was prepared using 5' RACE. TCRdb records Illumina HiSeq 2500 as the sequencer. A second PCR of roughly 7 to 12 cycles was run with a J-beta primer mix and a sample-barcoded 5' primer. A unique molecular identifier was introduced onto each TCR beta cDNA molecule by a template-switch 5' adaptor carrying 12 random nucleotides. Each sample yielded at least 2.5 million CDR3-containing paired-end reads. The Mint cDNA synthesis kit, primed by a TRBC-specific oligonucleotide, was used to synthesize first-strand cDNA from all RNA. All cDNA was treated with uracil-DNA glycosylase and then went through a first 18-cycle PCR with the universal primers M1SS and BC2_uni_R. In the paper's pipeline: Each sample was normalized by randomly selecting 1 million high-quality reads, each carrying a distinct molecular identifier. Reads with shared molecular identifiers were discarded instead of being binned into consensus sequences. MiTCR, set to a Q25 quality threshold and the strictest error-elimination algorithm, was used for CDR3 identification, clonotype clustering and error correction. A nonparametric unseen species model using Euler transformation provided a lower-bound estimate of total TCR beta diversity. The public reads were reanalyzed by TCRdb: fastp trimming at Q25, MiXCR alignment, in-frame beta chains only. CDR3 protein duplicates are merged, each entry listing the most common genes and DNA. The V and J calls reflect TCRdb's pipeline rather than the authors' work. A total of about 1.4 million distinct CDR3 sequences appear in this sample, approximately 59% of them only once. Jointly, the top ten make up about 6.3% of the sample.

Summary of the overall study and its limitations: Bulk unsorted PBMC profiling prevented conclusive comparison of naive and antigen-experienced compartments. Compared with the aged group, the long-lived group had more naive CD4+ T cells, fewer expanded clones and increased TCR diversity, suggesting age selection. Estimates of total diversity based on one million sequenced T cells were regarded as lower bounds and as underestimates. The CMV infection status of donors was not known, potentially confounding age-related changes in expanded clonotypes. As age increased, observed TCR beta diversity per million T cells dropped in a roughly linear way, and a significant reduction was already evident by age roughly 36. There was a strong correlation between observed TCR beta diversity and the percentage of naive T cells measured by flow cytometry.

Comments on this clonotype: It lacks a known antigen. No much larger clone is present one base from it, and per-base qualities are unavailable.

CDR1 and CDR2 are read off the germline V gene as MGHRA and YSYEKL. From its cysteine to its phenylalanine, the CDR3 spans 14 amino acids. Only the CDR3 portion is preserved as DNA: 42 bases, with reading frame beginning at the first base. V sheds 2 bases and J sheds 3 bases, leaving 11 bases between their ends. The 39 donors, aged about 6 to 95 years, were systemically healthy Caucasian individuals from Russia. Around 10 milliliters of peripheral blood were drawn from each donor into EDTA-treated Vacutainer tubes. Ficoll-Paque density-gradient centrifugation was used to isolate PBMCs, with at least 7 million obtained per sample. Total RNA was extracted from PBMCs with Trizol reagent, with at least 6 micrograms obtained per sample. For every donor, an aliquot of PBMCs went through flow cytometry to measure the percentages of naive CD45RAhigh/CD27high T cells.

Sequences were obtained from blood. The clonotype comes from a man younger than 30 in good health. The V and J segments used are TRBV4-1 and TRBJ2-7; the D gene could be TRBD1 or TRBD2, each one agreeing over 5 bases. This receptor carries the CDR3 CASSQPGDLYEQYF. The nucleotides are TGCGCCAGCAGCCAACCCGGGGACCTCTACGAGCAGTACTTC.